This T cell receptor (beta chain) was observed in a study of T cell repertoires in cytomegalovirus infection. Overall study: It was recently identified HLA-C-restricted and well-studied HLA-B-restricted CMV epitopes that the study used. A matching HLA type, together with CMV infection, was signaled by public TCR beta signatures.

TCRdb reprocessed the reads with MiXCR, giving one entry per CDR3 protein. The data contain some 200,000 distinct CDR3 sequences, about 38% of them singletons. Germline loops: CDR1 LGHDT, CDR2 YNNKEL (reference sequence). V shed 4 bases, J shed 3 bases, and the junction held 7 bases outside the gene matches. This CDR3 contains 16 residues. With respect to this clonotype: Its antigen remains unidentified.

Regarding the study as a whole: Cumulated frequencies of public TCR beta families served to identify carriers of CMV plus the relevant HLA. Clonotypes of TCR beta that were HLA-C-restricted and CMV-specific dominated the ex vivo response.

Sequencing was performed on CD8+ T cells from cultured PBMCs, taken from culture after CMV antigen stimulation. The receptor's source is a human donor in good health (CMV status not recorded). Some clones in this sample may be carry-over from other donors' samples. The rearrangement joins TRBV3-1 to TRBJ1-5; 9 nucleotides agree with TRBD1. CDR3: CASSLTGTGHNQPQHF. The CDR3 region has the DNA TGTGCCAGCAGCCTTACCGGGACAGGGCACAATCAGCCCCAGCATTTT. The full variable domain, rest sourced from reference TRBV3-1 and TRBJ1-5, is DTAVSQTPKYLVTQMGNDKSIKCEQNLGHDTMYWYKQDSKKFLKIMFSYNNKELIINETVPNRFSPKSPDKAHLNLHINSLELGDSAVYFCASSLTGTGHNQPQHFGDGTRLSIL.